The subject of this entry is one TCR beta chain. Its antigen is undetermined. Tumor samples were taken before definitive surgery or chemotherapy. These data belong to a study of high-grade serous ovarian cancer treatment subgroups. About the study: Mean per sample: approximately 14,000 reads, 6,500 to 9,000 unique TCR beta rearrangements. Study outcomes and limitations: These tumor repertoires lack spatial information from bulk sequencing. Higher neoantigen levels went with greater TCR clonal relatedness. Different patients shared almost no repertoire; same-patient tumors shared about 0.1 to 0.79.

The CDR3 runs to 15 residues. V was pared by 3 bases and J by 0 bases, with 11 bases between. CDR1 and CDR2 from the germline V gene are GTSNPN and SVGIG (reference sequence). The method was immunoSEQ multiplex PCR; TCRdb's version includes in-frame clones alone and lacks a portion of them. This table holds about 16,000 clones, 73% found once. The rearrangement uses TRBV30 and TRBJ2-2; the D gene could be TRBD1 or TRBD2 (6 bases each). The specimen sequenced was tumor tissue. The receptor was derived from a human donor with high-grade serous ovarian cancer. This chain's CDR3 is CAWRGGKTNTGELFF. The DNA for the CDR3 is TGTGCCTGGAGGGGGGGCAAAACGAACACCGGGGAGCTGTTTTTT.